This entry describes one T cell receptor (beta chain). The antigen is undetermined. Mismatch with germline at one junction end may stem from a read error. This entry comes from a study of radiotherapy plus CTLA-4 blockade in lung cancer. For the study at large: Among patients, over 15% showed objective responses, and approximately 31% had disease control. Whole-study results and caveats: The authors reported that early blood T cell clone dynamics, with interferon-beta, best predicted response. After treatment with radiotherapy plus ipilimumab, TCR clones that came from the tumor expanded in blood.

Focal radiation with ipilimumab CTLA-4 blockade was given to patients with chemo-refractory metastatic non-small-cell lung cancer. Profiling relied on immunoSEQ multiplex PCR, and the TCRdb table lists in-frame clones only, not all of them. The sample has some 110,000 clones; 78% are singletons. The germline gives CDR1 SSHAT, CDR2 FNYEAQ (reference sequence). The CDR3 length is 15 residues. The sequencing here drew on peripheral blood, taken from a patient treated with radiotherapy plus ipilimumab. The V and J genes are TRBV7-7 and TRBJ2-2, with D tentatively TRBD1 (5 bases). This TCR came from a human donor with non-small cell lung cancer who had a partial response to radiotherapy plus ipilimumab. The CDR3 nucleotides read TGTGCTAGCAGCCCTGACAGAGCGAGCACCGGGGAGCTGTTTTTT. It encodes CASSPDRASTGELFF.